One sample yielded the 31 T cell receptor beta chains listed below, sequenced in a study of T cells in Graves' hyperthyroidism and ophthalmopathy. Amplification of TCR beta CDR3 regions used RNA as the template. HTBI primers drove first-round RT-PCR of the TCR CDR3. TCRdb ran MiXCR on the multiplex PCR reads and lists one entry per CDR3 protein. The table shows around 760,000 distinct CDR3 sequences, with roughly a third occurring only once. Sequencing input: blood. Receptors were obtained from a woman in her 40s with Graves' hyperthyroidism.

V gene TRBV29-1 combines with J gene TRBJ1-1; the D gene is possibly TRBD1 (6 bases). V lost 7 bases and J lost 7, with 16 bases in between. Germline CDR1 reads SQVTM; CDR2 reads ANQGSEA. The length of the CDR3 is 12 residues. CDR3 sequence reads: CSANKGGSEAFF. Here the CDR3 DNA reads TGCAGCGCCAATAAGGGGGGCAGTGAAGCTTTCTTT.

This clonotype was recorded at least ten times. The DNA for the CDR3 is TGCAGTGCTAGAGGGACTAGCACCTACGAGCAGTACTTC. Amino acid sequence: CSARGTSTYEQYF. The V call is TRBV20-1, the J call TRBJ2-7; 8 bases map to TRBD2. V was clipped by 1 base and J by 2 bases; unmatched bases: 1. Looked up from germline, CDR1 is DFQATT and CDR2 is SNEGSKA (reference sequence). The CDR3 is made up of 13 amino acids.

The V gene is TRBV27, the J gene TRBJ2-2; TRBD1 might be the D (6 bases). The CDR3 extends over 14 amino acids. V was shortened by 8 bases and J by 4 bases, with 14 bases between the two germline ends. CDR1 is MNHEY, CDR2 SMNVEV, per germline (reference sequence). Here the CDR3 reads CASGVQGSTGELFF. The CDR3 DNA is TGTGCCAGCGGGGTACAGGGATCCACCGGGGAGCTGTTTTTT.

The table lists this clonotype with a count of one. The chain recombines TRBV24-1 with TRBJ2-2; D is possibly TRBD2 (6 bases). The V end lost 12 bases, the J end lost 7 bases, and 20 bases lay between the germline ends. Germline V gene sequence: CDR1 KGHDR, CDR2 SFDVKD. This CDR3 region has 14 residues. The CDR3 loop reads CAHRDLANDGELFF. CDR3 DNA: TGTGCCCACCGGGACTTGGCGAACGACGGGGAGCTGTTTTTT.

In its sample, this clonotype was seen a few times. The chain combines TRBV7-9 with TRBJ2-7; 9 bases align to TRBD2. Trimming cost V 1 base and J 6 bases; bases outside gene matches: 10. Germline values: CDR1 SEHNR, CDR2 FQNEAQ (reference sequence). The CDR3 length is 16 residues. The CDR3 region has the DNA TGTGCCAGCAGCTTAGGTGGTAGCGGGAGTGGGAGCGAGCAGTACTTC. Its protein product is CASSLGGSGSGSEQYF.

This clonotype came up many times. CDR3 sequence: CASAPLVGGLETQYF. The CDR3 DNA reads TGTGCCAGCGCCCCCCTTGTGGGGGGGTTAGAGACCCAGTACTTC. The genes are TRBV7-9 and TRBJ2-5; 7 bases agree with TRBD2. This CDR3 has 15 amino acids. Germline V lookup: CDR1 SEHNR, CDR2 FQNEAQ (reference sequence). Trimming at V came to 8 bases and at J to 4 bases, leaving 13 bases not matched to a gene.

The chain employs TRBV9 and TRBJ1-4; the D gene is possibly TRBD1 (6 bases). Between the trimmed V and J ends, which lost 3 bases and 9 bases, there was a span of 42 bases. Germline loops: CDR1 SGDLS, CDR2 YYNGEE. The CDR3 sequence is 23 residues long. CDR3 nucleotides: TGTGCCAGCAGCGATCTAAGAAGAGGGTATACGAATCAAGCGGGGGGCCTCGAGAAAAAACTGTTTTTT. Translated: CASSDLRRGYTNQAGGLEKKLFF.

This clonotype has a count of ten or more. The rearrangement joins TRBV9 to TRBJ1-6; TRBD1 aligns across 9 bases. Germline CDR1 and CDR2: SGDLS and YYNGEE. V gave up 3 bases and J gave up 9 bases; unmatched junction bases: 7. The CDR3 loop spans 15 amino acids. The DNA of the CDR3 is TGTGCCAGCAGCGCTGACAGGGGGGTCAGTTCACCCCTCCACTTT. Amino acid sequence: CASSADRGVSSPLHF.

This chain uses TRBV7-9 with TRBJ2-5; 7 nucleotides line up with TRBD1. Germline CDR1 and CDR2: SEHNR and FQNEAQ (reference sequence). This CDR3 has 16 amino acids. The ends lost 3 bases at V and 2 bases at J; junction bases unmatched: 9. CDR3 nucleotides: TGTGCCAGCAGCTTTGCCCGGACAGGACCTCAAGAGACCCAGTACTTC. Protein product: CASSFARTGPQETQYF.

This chain connects TRBV25-1 to TRBJ1-4; 10 bases agree with TRBD1. Germline-derived CDR1 and CDR2 are MGHDK and SYGVNS. The V gene end was trimmed by 7 bases and the J gene end by 8 bases; junction bases not matched to a gene: 10. The CDR3 totals 15 residues. CDR3 nucleotide sequence: TGTGCCAGCACCTCTGGGGGACAGGGGTACGAAAAACTGTTTTTT. Translating it yields CASTSGGQGYEKLFF.

On this clonotype itself: Compared with germline, one end of the junction differs, possibly owing to a read error. V and J are TRBV5-8 and TRBJ1-4, with D possibly being TRBD1 (6 bases). This CDR3 contains 14 residues. Germline V gene data show CDR1 as SGHTS and CDR2 as YDEGEE. CDR3 region: CASSSWQTGHKEGF. The CDR3 bases are TGTGCCAGCAGCTCCTGGCAAACGGGACACAAAGAAGGTTTT.

Only a few counts were recorded for this clonotype. The chain couples TRBV12-3 or TRBV12-4 to TRBJ1-1; D may be TRBD1 (5 bases). This CDR3 is 14 amino acids long. Trimming removed 6 bases from V and 0 bases from J, with 11 bases in between. The CDR3 sequence: CASSRDGLNTEAFF. As DNA, the CDR3 is TGTGCCAGCAGCCGGGACGGCCTGAACACTGAAGCTTTCTTT.

The genes are TRBV28 and TRBJ1-2; 9 bases map to TRBD1. Germline-derived CDR1 and CDR2 are MDHEN and SYDVKM. The CDR3 has 15 amino acids. J was trimmed by 8 bases and V by 6 bases; bases with no gene match: 13. This CDR3 reads CASRTTGTGFWGYTF. DNA of the CDR3: TGTGCCAGCAGAACGACCGGGACAGGGTTTTGGGGCTACACCTTC.

V gene TRBV7-9 combines with J gene TRBJ2-7; TRBD1 might be the D (5 bases). Trimming removed 7 bases from V and 2 bases from J, with 12 bases in between. Germline CDR1 and CDR2: SEHNR and FQNEAQ (reference sequence). CDR3 length: 13 amino acids. The CDR3 DNA is TGTGCCAGCAAAGACAGCGACCCCTACGAGCAGTACTTC. Translating it yields CASKDSDPYEQYF.

This clonotype occurred a few times. The chain carries TRBV6-2 or TRBV6-3 and TRBJ2-2; no definite D call. Trimming took off 4 bases at V and 1 base at J, with 10 bases between the two ends. Germline V gives CDR1 MNHEY, CDR2 SVGEGT. There are 15 residues in the CDR3. CDR3 sequence reads: CASSSNWLNTGELFF. The DNA for the CDR3 is TGTGCCAGCAGTTCAAACTGGCTGAACACCGGGGAGCTGTTTTTT.

This sequence joins TRBV6-6 and TRBJ1-5; D is ambiguous. V shed 5 bases and J shed 0 bases, with 14 bases lying between them. CDR3 length equals 16 residues. Germline CDR1 is MNHNY and CDR2 is SVGAGI (reference sequence). CDR3 nucleotide sequence: TGTGCCAGCAGTGAAGCATCCGGGCCTAGCAATCAGCCCCAGCATTTT. Residues: CASSEASGPSNQPQHF.

The chain employs TRBV10-3 and TRBJ2-6, with 8 bases identical to TRBD2. With 2 bases clipped from V and 8 bases from J, the junction kept 2 bases outside the gene matches. Germline CDR1 reads ENHRY; CDR2 reads SYGVKD. The CDR3 consists of 14 residues. The CDR3 sequence: CAISEASGSNVLTF. The DNA of the CDR3 is TGTGCCATCAGTGAGGCTAGCGGGTCCAACGTCCTGACTTTC.

This clonotype was picked up many times. The chain links TRBV5-1 to TRBJ1-5, with D uncertain. Germline-derived CDR1 and CDR2 are SGHRS and YFSETQ. This CDR3 spans 14 amino acids. V was shortened by 0 bases and J by 4 bases, with 8 bases between the two germline ends. The CDR3 DNA reads TGCGCCAGCAGCTTGGAGGGCCGAAATCAGCCCCAGCATTTT. Amino acid sequence: CASSLEGRNQPQHF.

This clonotype was recorded only once. This chain connects TRBV15 to TRBJ1-1, with D perhaps TRBD1 (5 bases). The CDR3 extends over 14 amino acids. Germline lookup yields CDR1 LNHNV and CDR2 YYDKDF (reference sequence). The germline V and J ends were trimmed by 0 bases and 9 bases, with 14 bases remaining between them. CDR3 residues: CATSRDRTEGQAFF. The CDR3 coding sequence is TGTGCCACCAGCAGAGATCGGACTGAGGGACAAGCTTTCTTT.

This clonotype was counted many times. This rearrangement joins TRBV2 to TRBJ2-2; no clear D gene. The CDR3 loop spans 13 amino acids. With 6 bases removed from V and 7 bases from J, the gap between germline ends came to 12 bases. Germline V gene lookup returns CDR1 SNHLY and CDR2 FYNNEI. CDR3 in DNA: TGTGCCAGCAGGATGGAGCCGGGCGGGGAGCTGTTTTTT. It encodes CASRMEPGGELFF.

V gene TRBV2 combines with J gene TRBJ2-7; D is unresolved. The length of the CDR3 is 16 residues. Germline V CDR1 and CDR2: SNHLY, FYNNEI. The V and J ends lost 0 bases and 4 bases respectively, with 16 bases between them. The CDR3 nucleotides are TGTGCCAGCAGTGAAGCCCCGGGCCATCCTTTATACGAGCAGTACTTC. It is translated as CASSEAPGHPLYEQYF. Together with reference TRBV2 and TRBJ2-7, the CDR3 gives the full variable domain: EPEVTQTPSHQVTQMGQEVILRCVPISNHLYFYWYRQILGQKVEFLVSFYNNEISEKSEIFDDQFSVERPDGSNFTLKIRSTKLEDSAMYFCASSEAPGHPLYEQYFGPGTRLTVT.

On this clonotype: Sequence at one end of the junction differs from germline and may be a read error. The genes are TRBV12-3 or TRBV12-4 and TRBJ1-4; no reliable D call. The CDR3 runs to 14 residues. The CDR3 protein is CVSSLMGTDEKLFF. CDR3 DNA: TGTGTCAGCAGTTTGATGGGCACGGATGAAAAACTGTTTTTT.

There are many counts of this clonotype. The chain combines TRBV4-3 with TRBJ1-3; D is undetermined. Germline CDR1 and CDR2: LGHNA and YSLEER. The germline V and J ends were trimmed by 2 bases and 2 bases, with 13 bases remaining between them. The CDR3 length is 16 residues. The CDR3: CASSQIDGSTGNTIYF. CDR3 coding DNA: TGCGCCAGCAGCCAAATTGACGGCTCAACTGGAAACACCATATATTTT.

The chain uses TRBV4-3 and TRBJ1-2; D is undetermined. The CDR3 consists of 15 residues. The germline gives CDR1 LGHNA, CDR2 YSLEER. The germline V and J ends were trimmed by 0 bases and 3 bases, with 11 bases remaining between them. This chain's CDR3 is CASSQDSGVDYGYTF. CDR3 in DNA: TGCGCCAGCAGCCAAGATTCGGGCGTGGACTATGGCTACACCTTC.

This clonotype was detected ten times or more. The chain joins TRBV19 to TRBJ1-1; no clear D. Germline loops: CDR1 LNHDA, CDR2 SQIVND (reference sequence). V was pared by 6 bases and J by 3 bases, with 17 bases between. This CDR3 has 15 amino acids. This chain's CDR3 is CASRGSRTADTEAFF. The CDR3, as DNA: TGTGCCAGTAGGGGAAGTCGTACTGCGGACACTGAAGCTTTCTTT.

The V gene is TRBV20-1, the J gene TRBJ2-7; 16 bases align to TRBD2. The CDR3 runs to 17 residues. Trimming took 8 bases from V and 0 from J; bases not matched to a gene: 10. Germline CDR1 is DFQATT and CDR2 is SNEGSKA (reference sequence). CDR3 bases: TGCAGTCTTGCCGGGACTAGCGGGAGGGTTAGCTCCTACGAGCAGTACTTC. Translation: CSLAGTSGRVSSYEQYF.

In nucleotides, the CDR3 is TGCAGTGCTAGATACGGGTTCGAGCCAGGAACTGAATGCTCTGGGGCCAACGTCCTGACTTTC. Its translation: CSARYGFEPGTECSGANVLTF. The chain uses TRBV20-1 and TRBJ2-6, with D hard to call. The CDR3 extends over 21 amino acids. Trimming took 2 bases from V and 0 from J, leaving 26 bases between them. Germline values: CDR1 DFQATT, CDR2 SNEGSKA (reference sequence).

This clonotype showed up just a few times. The chain combines TRBV11-2 with TRBJ1-6; D may be TRBD1 (5 bases). This CDR3 is 14 amino acids long. Trimming shortened V by 5 bases and J by 7 bases, and 12 bases separated the two germline ends. CDR1 is SGHAT, CDR2 FQNNGV, per germline. CDR3 DNA sequence: TGTGCCAGCAGCCAAGTGGACACAAATTCACCCCTCCACTTT. Protein: CASSQVDTNSPLHF.

This clonotype was counted only a few times. The CDR3 DNA reads as TGTGCCAGCAGCTTTCGGCAGGGGGGTTCCTACGAGCAGTACTTC. Its protein product is CASSFRQGGSYEQYF. This chain links TRBV7-9 with TRBJ2-7, with D possibly being TRBD1 (7 bases). CDR1 and CDR2 (germline): SEHNR, FQNEAQ (reference sequence). The CDR3 is 15 amino acids. V was trimmed by 3 bases and J by 1 base, leaving 13 bases between them.

On this clonotype itself: A much more abundant neighbour one base away suggests this may be a read error. The rearrangement joins TRBV7-9 to TRBJ1-2, with D unresolved. The V gene lost 1 base and the J gene lost 1 base, with 10 bases spanning the gap. CDR3 size: 15 residues. Germline V gene sequence: CDR1 SEHNR, CDR2 FQNEAQ (reference sequence). CDR3 in DNA: TGTGCCAGCAGCTTAGTAATAGGAGATAACTATGGCTACACCTTC. It specifies CASSLVIGDNYGYTF. Based on the CDR3 plus reference TRBV7-9 and TRBJ1-2, the full variable domain is DTGVSQNPRHKITKRGQNVTFRCDPISEHNRLYWYRQTLGQGPEFLTYFQNEAQLEKSRLLSDRFSAERPKGSFSTLEIQRTEQGDSAMYLCASSLVIGDNYGYTFGSGTRLTVV.

The chain combines TRBV9 with TRBJ2-5, with D perhaps matching TRBD1 (6 bases). Trimming took 4 bases from V and 5 from J, leaving 24 bases between them. Germline-derived CDR1 and CDR2 are SGDLS and YYNGEE. The CDR3 has 17 amino acids. CDR3 DNA sequence: TGTGCCAGCAGCTCTCAAGGTCTCAGGGGACCCCGGGAGACCCAGTACTTC. This translates into CASSSQGLRGPRETQYF.